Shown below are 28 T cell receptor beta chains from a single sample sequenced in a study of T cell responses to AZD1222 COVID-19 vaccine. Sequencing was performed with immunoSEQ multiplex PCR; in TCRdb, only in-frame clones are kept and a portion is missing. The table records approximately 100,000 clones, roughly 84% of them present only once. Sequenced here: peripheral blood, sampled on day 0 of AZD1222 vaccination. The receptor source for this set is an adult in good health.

This CDR3 is CASSLEGTCGYTF. CDR3 DNA: TGTGCCAGCAGTTTGGAAGGGACATGTGGCTACACCTTC. The chain carries TRBV28 and TRBJ1-2, with a tentative D call TRBD1 (6 bases). CDR3 length: 13 amino acids. Germline-derived CDR1 and CDR2 are MDHEN and SYDVKM. Trimming left V 3 bases short and J 7 bases short, with 12 bases between.

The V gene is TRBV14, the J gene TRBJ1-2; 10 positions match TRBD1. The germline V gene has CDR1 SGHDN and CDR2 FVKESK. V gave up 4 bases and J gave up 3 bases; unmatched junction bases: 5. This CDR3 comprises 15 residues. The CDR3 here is CASSPLTGGYYGYTF. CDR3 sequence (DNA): TGTGCCAGCAGCCCTTTGACAGGGGGCTACTATGGCTACACCTTC.

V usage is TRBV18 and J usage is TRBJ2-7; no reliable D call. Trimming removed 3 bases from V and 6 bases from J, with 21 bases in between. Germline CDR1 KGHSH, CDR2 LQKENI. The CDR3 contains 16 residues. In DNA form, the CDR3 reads TGTGCCAGCTCACCCCAGACCGGTATAGGGAAAGGCGAGCAGTACTTC. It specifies CASSPQTGIGKGEQYF. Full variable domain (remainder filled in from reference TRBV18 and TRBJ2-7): NAGVMQNPRHLVRRRGQEARLRCSPMKGHSHVYWYRQLPEEGLKFMVYLQKENIIDESGMPKERFSAEFPKEGPSILRIQQVVRGDSAAYFCASSPQTGIGKGEQYFGPGTRLTVT.

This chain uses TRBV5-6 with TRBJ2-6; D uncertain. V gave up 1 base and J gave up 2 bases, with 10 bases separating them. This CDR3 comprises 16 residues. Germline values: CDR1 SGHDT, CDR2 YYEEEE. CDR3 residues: CASSLRWLAGANVLTF. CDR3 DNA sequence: TGTGCCAGCAGCTTGAGGTGGCTGGCTGGGGCCAACGTCCTGACTTTC.

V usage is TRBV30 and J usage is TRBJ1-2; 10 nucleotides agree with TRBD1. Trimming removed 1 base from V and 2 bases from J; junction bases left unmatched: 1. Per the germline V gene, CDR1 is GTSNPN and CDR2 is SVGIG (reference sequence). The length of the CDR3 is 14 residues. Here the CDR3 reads CAWSGDRGNYGYTF. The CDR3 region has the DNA TGTGCCTGGAGTGGGGACAGGGGCAACTATGGCTACACCTTC. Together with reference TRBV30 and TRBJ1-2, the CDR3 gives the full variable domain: SQTIHQWPATLVQPVGSPLSLECTVEGTSNPNLYWYRQAAGRGLQLLFYSVGIGQISSEVPQNLSASRPQDRQFILSSKKLLLSDSGFYLCAWSGDRGNYGYTFGSGTRLTVV.

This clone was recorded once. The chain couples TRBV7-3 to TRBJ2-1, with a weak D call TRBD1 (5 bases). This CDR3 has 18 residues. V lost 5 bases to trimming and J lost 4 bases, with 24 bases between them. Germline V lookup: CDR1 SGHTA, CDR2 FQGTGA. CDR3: CASSPRGSQGSQYNEQFF. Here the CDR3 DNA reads TGTGCCAGCAGCCCTAGAGGATCTCAGGGCTCCCAGTACAATGAGCAGTTCTTC. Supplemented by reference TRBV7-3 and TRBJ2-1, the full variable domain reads GAGVSQTPSNKVTEKGKYVELRCDPISGHTALYWYRQSLGQGPEFLIYFQGTGAADDSGLPNDRFFAVRPEGSVSTLKIQRTERGDSAVYLCASSPRGSQGSQYNEQFFGPGTRLTVL.

The CDR3 here is CASSWQAGEKLFF. The CDR3 nucleotides are TGTGCCAGCAGCTGGCAGGCGGGAGAAAAACTGTTTTTT. V is TRBV5-4 and J is TRBJ1-4; D is unresolved. Deletions cut 3 bases from V and 8 bases from J, with 11 bases between. The CDR3 sequence is 13 residues long. The germline CDR1 and CDR2 sequences are SGHNT and YYREEE (reference sequence).

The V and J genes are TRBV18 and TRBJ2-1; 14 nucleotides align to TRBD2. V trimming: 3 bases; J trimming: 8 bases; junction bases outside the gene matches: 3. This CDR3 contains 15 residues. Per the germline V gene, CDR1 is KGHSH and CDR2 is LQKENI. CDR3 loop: CASSPTSGGAYEQFF. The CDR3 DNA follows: TGTGCCAGCTCACCGACTAGCGGGGGGGCATATGAGCAGTTCTTC.

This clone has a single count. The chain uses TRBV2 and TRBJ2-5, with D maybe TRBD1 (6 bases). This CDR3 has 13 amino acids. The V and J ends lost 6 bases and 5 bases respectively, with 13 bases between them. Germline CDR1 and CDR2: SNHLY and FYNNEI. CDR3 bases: TGTGCCAGCAGCGCCGGACAGAGGGAGACCCAGTACTTC. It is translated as CASSAGQRETQYF.

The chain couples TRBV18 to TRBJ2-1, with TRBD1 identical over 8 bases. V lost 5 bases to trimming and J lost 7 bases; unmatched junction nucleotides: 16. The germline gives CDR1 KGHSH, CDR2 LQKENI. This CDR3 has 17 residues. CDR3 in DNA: TGTGCCAGCTCATCGCCTCTCCAGGACAGGGCCGATAATGAGCAGTTCTTC. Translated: CASSSPLQDRADNEQFF.

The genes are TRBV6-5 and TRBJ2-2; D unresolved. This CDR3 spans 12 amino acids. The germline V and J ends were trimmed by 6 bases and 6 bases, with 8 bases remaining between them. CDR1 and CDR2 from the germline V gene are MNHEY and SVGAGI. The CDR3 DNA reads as TGTGCCAGCAGGTGGCCGGCCGGGGAGCTGTTTTTT. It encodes CASRWPAGELFF.

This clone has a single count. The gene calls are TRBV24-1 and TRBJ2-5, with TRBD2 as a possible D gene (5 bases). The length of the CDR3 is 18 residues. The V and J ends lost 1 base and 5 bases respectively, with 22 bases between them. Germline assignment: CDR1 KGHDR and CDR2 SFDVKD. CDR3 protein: CATSDLSAKDPTGETQYF. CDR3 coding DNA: TGTGCCACCAGTGATTTATCCGCTAAAGACCCTACGGGGGAGACCCAGTACTTC.

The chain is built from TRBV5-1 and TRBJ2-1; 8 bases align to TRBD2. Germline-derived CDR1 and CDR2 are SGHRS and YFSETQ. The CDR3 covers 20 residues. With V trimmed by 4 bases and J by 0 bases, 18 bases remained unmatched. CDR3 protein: CASSSPQGAGGVSSYNEQFF. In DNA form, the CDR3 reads TGCGCCAGCAGCAGCCCCCAAGGGGCGGGGGGCGTCAGCTCCTACAATGAGCAGTTCTTC.

The CDR3 DNA follows: TGTGCCAGTAGTGTTCGACAGGGGGCAGGTCATGGCTACACCTTC. Translation: CASSVRQGAGHGYTF. The gene calls are TRBV19 and TRBJ1-2; TRBD1 aligns across 10 bases. Per germline, CDR1 LNHDA and CDR2 SQIVND (reference sequence). This CDR3 spans 15 amino acids. Losses at the gene ends were 5 bases for V and 6 bases for J; bases not matched to a gene: 9.

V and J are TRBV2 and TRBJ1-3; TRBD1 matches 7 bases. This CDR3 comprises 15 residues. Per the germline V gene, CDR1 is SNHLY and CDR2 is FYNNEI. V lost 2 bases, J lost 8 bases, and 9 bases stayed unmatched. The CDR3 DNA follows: TGTGCCAGCAGTGAACGGACAGGTGGAGGGGACACCATATATTTT. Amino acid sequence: CASSERTGGGDTIYF.

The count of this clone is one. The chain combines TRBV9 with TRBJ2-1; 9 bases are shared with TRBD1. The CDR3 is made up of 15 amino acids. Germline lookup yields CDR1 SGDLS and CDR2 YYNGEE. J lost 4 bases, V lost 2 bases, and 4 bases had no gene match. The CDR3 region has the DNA TGTGCCAGCAGCGTGTCCGGGACAGGGTACAATGAGCAGTTCTTC. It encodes CASSVSGTGYNEQFF.

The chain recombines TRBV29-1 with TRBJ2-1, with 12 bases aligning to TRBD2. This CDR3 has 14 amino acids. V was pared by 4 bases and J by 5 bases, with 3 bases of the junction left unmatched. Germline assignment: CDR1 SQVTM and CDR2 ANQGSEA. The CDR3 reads CSVGLAGVNNEQFF. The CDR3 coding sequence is TGCAGCGTTGGACTAGCGGGAGTGAACAATGAGCAGTTCTTC.

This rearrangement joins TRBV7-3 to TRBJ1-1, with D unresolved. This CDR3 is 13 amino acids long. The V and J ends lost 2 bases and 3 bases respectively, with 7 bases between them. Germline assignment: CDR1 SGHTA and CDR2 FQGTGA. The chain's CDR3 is CASSLYIHTEAFF. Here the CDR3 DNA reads TGTGCCAGCAGCTTATATATTCACACTGAAGCTTTCTTT.

CDR3 in amino acids: CASSPTGNTEAFF. The CDR3 nucleotides are TGTGCCAGCAGTCCGACAGGGAACACTGAAGCTTTCTTT. The V and J genes are TRBV6-2 or TRBV6-3 and TRBJ1-1; tentatively, D is TRBD1 (6 bases). Germline CDR1 is MNHEY and CDR2 is SVGEGT. V was pared by 5 bases and J by 1 base, with 8 bases between. The CDR3 runs 13 residues.

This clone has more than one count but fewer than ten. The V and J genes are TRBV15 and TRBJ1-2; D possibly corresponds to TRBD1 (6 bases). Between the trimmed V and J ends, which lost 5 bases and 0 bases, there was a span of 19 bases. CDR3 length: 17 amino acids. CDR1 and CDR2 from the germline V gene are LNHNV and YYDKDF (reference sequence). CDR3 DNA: TGTGCCACCAGCGGGTTCGGGGGGCGGATAACTAACTATGGCTACACCTTC. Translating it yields CATSGFGGRITNYGYTF.

CDR3 sequence: CASSQVGEQFF. The CDR3 DNA follows: TGTGCCAGCAGCCAAGTGGGGGAGCAGTTCTTC. V and J are TRBV14 and TRBJ2-1; D uncertain. V lost 1 base and J lost 10, with 5 bases in between. The CDR3 is 11 amino acids. Germline lookup yields CDR1 SGHDN and CDR2 FVKESK.

The CDR3 sequence: CASSLGAGTHEQYF. The CDR3 coding sequence is TGTGCCAGCAGCTTAGGGGCAGGGACCCACGAGCAGTACTTC. The rearrangement joins TRBV7-2 to TRBJ2-7; D is possibly TRBD1 or TRBD2 (5 bases each). In germline, CDR1 is SGHTA, CDR2 FQGNSA. V lost 1 base, J lost 5 bases, and 12 bases lay in between. The CDR3 has 14 amino acids. The whole variable domain, remainder taken from reference TRBV7-2 and TRBJ2-7, is GAGVSQSPSNKVTEKGKDVELRCDPISGHTALYWYRQSLGQGLEFLIYFQGNSAPDKSGLPSDRFSAERTGGSVSTLTIQRTQQEDSAVYLCASSLGAGTHEQYFGPGTRLTVT.

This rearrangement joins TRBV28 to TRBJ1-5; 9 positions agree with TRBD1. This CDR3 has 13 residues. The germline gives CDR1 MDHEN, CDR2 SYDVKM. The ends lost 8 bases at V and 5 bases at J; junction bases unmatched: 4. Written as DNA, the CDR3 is TGTGCCAGCGAGGACAGGGGCCATCAGCCCCAGCATTTT. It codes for CASEDRGHQPQHF.

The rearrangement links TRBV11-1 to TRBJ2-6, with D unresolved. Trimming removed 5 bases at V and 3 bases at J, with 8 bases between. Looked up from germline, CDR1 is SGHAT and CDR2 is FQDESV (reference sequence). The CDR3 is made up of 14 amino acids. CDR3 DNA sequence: TGTGCCAGCAGCCCGGTAGATGGGGCCAACGTCCTGACTTTC. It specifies CASSPVDGANVLTF.

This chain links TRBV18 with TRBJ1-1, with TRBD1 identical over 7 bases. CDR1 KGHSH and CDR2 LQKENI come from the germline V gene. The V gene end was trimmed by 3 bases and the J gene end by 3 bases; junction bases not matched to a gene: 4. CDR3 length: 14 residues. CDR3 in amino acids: CASSPTGPHTEAFF. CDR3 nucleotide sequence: TGTGCCAGCTCACCGACAGGGCCGCACACTGAAGCTTTCTTT.

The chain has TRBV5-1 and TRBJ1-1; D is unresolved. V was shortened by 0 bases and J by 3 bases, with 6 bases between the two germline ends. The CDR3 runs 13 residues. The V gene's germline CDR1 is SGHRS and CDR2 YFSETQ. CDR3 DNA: TGCGCCAGCAGCTTGGCAGGTCACACTGAAGCTTTCTTT. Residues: CASSLAGHTEAFF.

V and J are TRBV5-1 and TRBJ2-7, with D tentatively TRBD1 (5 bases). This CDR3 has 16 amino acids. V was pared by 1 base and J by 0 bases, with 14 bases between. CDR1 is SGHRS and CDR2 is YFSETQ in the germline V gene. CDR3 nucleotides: TGCGCCAGCAGCTTGCCGAAGAAGGACACCTCCTACGAGCAGTACTTC. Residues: CASSLPKKDTSYEQYF.

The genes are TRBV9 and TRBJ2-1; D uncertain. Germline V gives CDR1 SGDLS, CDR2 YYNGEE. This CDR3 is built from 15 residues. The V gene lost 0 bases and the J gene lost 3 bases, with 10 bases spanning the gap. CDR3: CASSVDLAGYNEQFF. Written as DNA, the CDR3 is TGTGCCAGCAGCGTAGATTTAGCTGGCTACAATGAGCAGTTCTTC.